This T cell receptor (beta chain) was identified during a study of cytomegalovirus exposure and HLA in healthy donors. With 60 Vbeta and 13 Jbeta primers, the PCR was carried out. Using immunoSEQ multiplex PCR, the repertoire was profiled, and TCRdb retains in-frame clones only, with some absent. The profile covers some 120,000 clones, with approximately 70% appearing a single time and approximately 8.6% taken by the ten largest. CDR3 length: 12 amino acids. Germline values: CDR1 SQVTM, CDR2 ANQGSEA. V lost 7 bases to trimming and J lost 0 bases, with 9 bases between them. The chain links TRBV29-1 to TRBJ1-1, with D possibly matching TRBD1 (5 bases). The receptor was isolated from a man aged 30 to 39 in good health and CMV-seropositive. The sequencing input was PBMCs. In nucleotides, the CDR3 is TGCAGCGCGACAGCAATGAACACTGAAGCTTTCTTT. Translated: CSATAMNTEAFF.